Here is one T cell receptor (beta chain) with its context. The antigen remains unidentified. Enrichment usually gave about 95% pure CD4+ T cells. The record originates from a study of untreated major depressive disorder. Study conclusions and caveats: The sequencing tests were limited to three preselected Vbeta families. Compared with controls, depressed patients showed more TRBV05-01 (Vbeta 5.1) usage in CD4+ T cells.

Deletions cut 1 base from V and 12 bases from J, with 19 bases between. The germline CDR1 and CDR2 sequences are SEHNR and FQNEAQ (reference sequence). CDR3 length: 15 amino acids. Assay used: immunoSEQ multiplex PCR; TCRdb lists only in-frame clones, some missing. The sample consists of 20,000 or so clones, about 92% of them appearing once. This TCR derives from a woman in her thirties or forties with major depressive disorder. The V gene is TRBV7-9, the J gene TRBJ2-1; D is perhaps TRBD1 (6 bases). Sequencing used CD4+ T cells from PBMCs. The CDR3 spells CASSLGSQTGRMQFF. The CDR3 DNA reads TGTGCCAGCAGCTTAGGTTCCCAAACAGGGCGGATGCAGTTCTTC.